Sequencing of this T cell receptor (beta chain) was carried out in a study of radiotherapy plus CTLA-4 blockade in lung cancer. Ipilimumab CTLA-4 blockade and focal radiation were given to patients with chemo-refractory metastatic non-small-cell lung cancer. Repertoires were generated with immunoSEQ multiplex PCR, while TCRdb's copy carries only in-frame clones and drops some. Of approximately 89,000 clones in the sample, around 83% were seen once. The starting material was peripheral blood, obtained from a patient treated with radiotherapy plus ipilimumab. The source is a human donor with non-small cell lung cancer that progressed on radiotherapy plus ipilimumab.

The CDR3 DNA reads TGTGCCAGCAGCGTGGGGGGCGACAACTACGAGCAGTACTTC. Amino acid sequence: CASSVGGDNYEQYF. The V call is TRBV9, the J call TRBJ2-7; D is tentatively TRBD1 or TRBD2 (6 bases each). The CDR3 runs to 14 residues. Germline CDR1 is SGDLS and CDR2 is YYNGEE. Trimming stripped 2 bases from V and 3 bases from J, with 12 bases between.